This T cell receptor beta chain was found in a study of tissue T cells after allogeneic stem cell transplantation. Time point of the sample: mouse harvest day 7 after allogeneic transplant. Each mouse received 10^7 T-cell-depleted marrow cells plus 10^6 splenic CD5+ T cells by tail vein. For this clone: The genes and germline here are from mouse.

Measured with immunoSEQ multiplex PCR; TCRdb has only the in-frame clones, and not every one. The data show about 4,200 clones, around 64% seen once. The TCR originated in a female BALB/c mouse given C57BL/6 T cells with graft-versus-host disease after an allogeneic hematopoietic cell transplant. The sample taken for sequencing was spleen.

The part of the CDR3 DNA that was read is TGTGCCAGCAGTATAACAGGGGGCTCCTATGAACAGTAC. This sequence encodes CASSITGGSYEQY. The full CDR3 protein is CASSITGGSYEQYF. The chain is built from TRBV19 and TRBJ2-7; TRBD1 matches at 8 bases. Coverage ceases 1 residue before the CDR3 finishes, and the germline J gene fills in the end. In germline, CDR1 is FNHDT, CDR2 SITEND (reference sequence). The CDR3 length is 14 residues. The trim removed 1 base at V and 0 bases at J, leaving 0 bases unmatched. Variable domain in full (rest from reference TRBV19 and TRBJ2-7): GGIITQTPKFLIGQEGQKLTLKCQQNFNHDTMYWYRQDSGKGLRLIYYSITENDLQKGDLSEGYDASREKKSSFSLTVTSAQKNEMAVFLCASSITGGSYEQYFGPGTRLTVL.